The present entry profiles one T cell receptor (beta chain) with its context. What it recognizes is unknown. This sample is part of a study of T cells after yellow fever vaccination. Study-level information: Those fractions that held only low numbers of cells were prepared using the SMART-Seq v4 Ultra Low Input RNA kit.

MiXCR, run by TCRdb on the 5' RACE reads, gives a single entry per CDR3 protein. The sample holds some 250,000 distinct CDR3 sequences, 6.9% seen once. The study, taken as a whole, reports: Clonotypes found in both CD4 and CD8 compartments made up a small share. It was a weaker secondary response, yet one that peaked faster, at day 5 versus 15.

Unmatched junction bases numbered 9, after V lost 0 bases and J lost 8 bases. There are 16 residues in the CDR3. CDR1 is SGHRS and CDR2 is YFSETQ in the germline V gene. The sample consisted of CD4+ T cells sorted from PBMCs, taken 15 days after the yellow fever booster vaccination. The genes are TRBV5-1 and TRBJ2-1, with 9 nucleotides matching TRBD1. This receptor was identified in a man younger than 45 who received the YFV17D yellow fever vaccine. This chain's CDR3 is CASSLGQGVRGHEQFF. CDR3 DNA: TGCGCCAGCAGCTTGGGACAGGGGGTTAGAGGGCATGAGCAGTTCTTC.